A selection of T cell receptor beta chains follows, all from one sample in a study of beta chain features in type 1 diabetes. Here immunoSEQ multiplex PCR was the method, and the copy in TCRdb shows in-frame clones only, minus some. In the table there are 500,000 to 850,000 clones, over 13% of which are singletons. The sequenced material came from naive CD4+ T cells from blood. These receptor sequences come from a young man with type 1 diabetes. Each CDR3 is given with its conserved first and last residue. A D gene is named only where the DNA matches it firmly. Size values are once, few and many counts, or a class for expanded clones, and some rows have none.

J	size	V	D	CDR3	DNA
TRBJ2-5	few	TRBV7-9	TRBD2	CASSLLASGRGETQYF	TGTGCCAGCAGCTTATTGGCAAGCGGGAGGGGAGAGACCCAGTACTTC
TRBJ1-1	.	TRBV4-3	.	CASSQGRRRGAEAFF	TGCGCCAGCAGCCAGGGACGGCGGAGGGGTGCTGAAGCTTTCTTT
TRBJ1-2	.	TRBV5-1	.	CASSLASGGVGGYTF	TGCGCCAGCAGCTTGGCCTCTGGCGGTGTAGGTGGCTACACCTTC
TRBJ2-7	few	TRBV10-3	TRBD1	CAISEGDRGPYEQYF	TGTGCCATCAGTGAGGGGGACAGGGGACCCTACGAGCAGTACTTC
TRBJ1-1	few	TRBV7-9	TRBD1	CASSLMGGQGAEAFF	TGTGCCAGCAGCTTAATGGGAGGGCAGGGGGCGGAAGCTTTCTTT
TRBJ2-3	once	TRBV27	TRBD1	CASRQRPGQGDTDTQYF	TGTGCCAGCAGGCAAAGACCGGGACAGGGGGACACAGATACGCAGTATTTT
TRBJ1-4	.	TRBV2	.	CASSEQGGDEKLFF	TGTGCCAGCAGTGAGCAGGGTGGAGATGAAAAACTGTTTTTT
TRBJ2-1	few	TRBV30	.	CAWSVRGSSYNEQFF	TGTGCCTGGAGTGTAAGGGGAAGCTCCTACAATGAGCAGTTCTTC
TRBJ2-7	.	TRBV5-6	.	CASSPARVRTEQYF	TGTGCCAGCAGTCCCGCGAGGGTCCGTACGGAGCAGTACTTC
TRBJ2-7	few	TRBV30	TRBD2	CAWSSLKAGVEEQYF	TGTGCCTGGAGTTCCCTGAAAGCGGGAGTGGAGGAGCAGTACTTC
TRBJ2-5	few	TRBV27	TRBD1	CASAHSGAGGSQETQYF	TGTGCCAGCGCCCACTCTGGGGCAGGGGGATCACAAGAGACCCAGTACTTC
TRBJ1-2	.	TRBV28	.	CASSFLAAFYGYTF	TGTGCCAGCAGTTTTCTTGCAGCCTTCTATGGCTACACCTTC
TRBJ2-7	once	TRBV27	TRBD2	CASSLMSLAGSEQYF	TGTGCCAGCAGTTTAATGTCGCTAGCGGGAAGCGAGCAGTACTTC
TRBJ2-1	few	TRBV6-5	.	CASSYSLDGYEQFF	TGTGCCAGCAGTTACTCCCTGGATGGGTACGAGCAGTTCTTC
TRBJ2-7	.	TRBV18	.	CASSSYRDYEQYF	TGTGCCAGCTCCTCCTACAGGGACTACGAGCAGTACTTC
TRBJ1-2	.	TRBV18	.	CASSPHPGPEGYTF	TGTGCCAGCTCACCGCATCCGGGACCGGAAGGCTACACCTTC
TRBJ2-7	few	TRBV6-5	.	CASSYSPTESYEQYF	TGTGCCAGCAGTTACTCCCCGACAGAGTCCTACGAGCAGTACTTC
TRBJ1-1	.	TRBV2	.	CASSGVGLGTEAFF	TGTGCCAGCAGTGGCGTGGGGCTCGGAACTGAAGCTTTCTTT
TRBJ2-7	few	TRBV30	.	CAWTDEGTYEQYF	TGTGCCTGGACAGACGAAGGGACCTACGAGCAGTACTTC
TRBJ1-2	few	TRBV29-1	TRBD1	CSVEGGQGYGYTF	TGCAGCGTTGAAGGGGGACAGGGGTATGGCTACACCTTC
TRBJ2-7	.	TRBV15	.	CATRPDTPYEQYF	TGTGCCACCCGGCCGGACACCCCCTACGAGCAGTACTTC
TRBJ1-1	.	TRBV29-1	.	CSVSGVNTEAFF	TGCAGCGTTTCAGGGGTGAACACTGAAGCTTTCTTT
TRBJ1-2	.	TRBV19	.	CASSENYGYTF	TGTGCCAGTTCAGAGAACTATGGCTACACCTTC
TRBJ2-5	.	TRBV2	TRBD1	CASSDPRGKETQYF	TGTGCCAGCAGTGACCCCAGGGGGAAGGAGACCCAGTACTTC
TRBJ2-1	few	TRBV25-1	.	CASSRGRNGIEQFF	TGTGCCAGCAGTCGGGGAAGGAATGGGATTGAGCAGTTCTTC
TRBJ2-7	.	TRBV7-9	TRBD2	CASSLDGLASYEQYF	TGTGCCAGCAGCTTAGACGGACTAGCTTCCTACGAGCAGTACTTC
TRBJ2-2	.	TRBV25-1	.	CASSLSSEGTGELFF	TGTGCCAGCAGTCTCTCTAGCGAAGGGACCGGGGAGCTGTTTTTT
TRBJ2-2	few	TRBV7-3	TRBD2	CASSFPSGGPGELFF	TGTGCCAGCAGCTTTCCTAGCGGGGGCCCCGGGGAGCTGTTTTTT
TRBJ1-1	few	TRBV4-3	.	CASSQRFVANTEAFF	TGCGCCAGCAGCCAAAGGTTCGTGGCCAACACTGAAGCTTTCTTT
TRBJ2-5	.	TRBV14	.	CASSQESGGVTGTQYF	TGTGCCAGCAGCCAAGAAAGTGGGGGCGTGACCGGGACCCAGTACTTC
TRBJ2-7	few	TRBV30	TRBD2	CAWSQLAVYEQYF	TGTGCCTGGAGCCAACTAGCGGTCTACGAGCAGTACTTC
TRBJ1-5	.	TRBV10-3	.	CAISESNGQPQHF	TGTGCCATCAGTGAGTCGAACGGTCAGCCCCAGCATTTT
TRBJ2-7	.	TRBV6-5	.	CASSIVRGAYEQYF	TGTGCCAGCAGCATCGTCAGGGGTGCCTACGAGCAGTACTTC
TRBJ1-5	.	TRBV6-5	.	CASRAPGQNQPQHF	TGTGCCAGCAGGGCTCCGGGCCAAAATCAGCCCCAGCATTTT
TRBJ1-2	.	TRBV5-1	TRBD1	CASSLPGQGTHYGYTF	TGCGCCAGCAGCTTGCCCGGACAGGGGACCCACTATGGCTACACCTTC
TRBJ1-5	.	TRBV29-1	.	CSVEHSSRQPQHF	TGCAGCGTTGAGCACAGCAGCCGACAGCCCCAGCATTTT
TRBJ2-1	.	TRBV7-2	TRBD2	CASSPGTSGYNEQFF	TGTGCCAGCAGCCCCGGGACTAGCGGATACAATGAGCAGTTCTTC
TRBJ2-7	.	TRBV29-1	.	CSVEATGYNEQYF	TGCAGCGTTGAAGCGACAGGTTACAACGAGCAGTACTTC
TRBJ2-3	.	TRBV30	TRBD2	CAWRALAGASIVDTQYF	TGTGCCTGGAGGGCGTTAGCGGGAGCCTCGATCGTAGATACGCAGTATTTT
TRBJ2-5	.	TRBV9	.	CASSPHSSAQETQYF	TGTGCCAGCAGCCCTCATTCTAGCGCCCAAGAGACCCAGTACTTC